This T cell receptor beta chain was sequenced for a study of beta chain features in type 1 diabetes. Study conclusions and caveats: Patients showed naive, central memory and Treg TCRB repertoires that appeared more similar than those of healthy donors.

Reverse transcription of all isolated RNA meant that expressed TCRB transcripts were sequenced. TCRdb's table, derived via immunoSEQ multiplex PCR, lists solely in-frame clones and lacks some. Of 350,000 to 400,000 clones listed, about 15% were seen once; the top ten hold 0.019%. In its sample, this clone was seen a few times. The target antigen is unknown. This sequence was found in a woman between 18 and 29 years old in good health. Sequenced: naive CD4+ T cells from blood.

The CDR3 coding sequence is TGTGCCAGCAGCCTCAAAAGGACAGTACGCAACTCTGGAAACACCATATATTTT. Translated: CASSLKRTVRNSGNTIYF. The chain recombines TRBV14 with TRBJ1-3; weak D call: TRBD1 (6 bases). CDR1 SGHDN and CDR2 FVKESK come from the germline V gene. The length of the CDR3 is 18 residues. V was shortened by 4 bases and J by 0 bases, with 19 bases between the two germline ends.